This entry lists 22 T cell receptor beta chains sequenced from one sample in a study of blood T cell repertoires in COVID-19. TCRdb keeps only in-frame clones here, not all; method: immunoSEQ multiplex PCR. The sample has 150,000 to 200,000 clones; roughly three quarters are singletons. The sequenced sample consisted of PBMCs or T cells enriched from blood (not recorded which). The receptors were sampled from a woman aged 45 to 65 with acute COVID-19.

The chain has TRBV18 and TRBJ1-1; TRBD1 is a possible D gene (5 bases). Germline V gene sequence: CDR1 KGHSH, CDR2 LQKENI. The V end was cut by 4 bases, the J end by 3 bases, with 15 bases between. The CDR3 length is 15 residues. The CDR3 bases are TGTGCCAGCTCACGCGACGTCGCCAGGGACACTGAAGCTTTCTTT. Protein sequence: CASSRDVARDTEAFF.

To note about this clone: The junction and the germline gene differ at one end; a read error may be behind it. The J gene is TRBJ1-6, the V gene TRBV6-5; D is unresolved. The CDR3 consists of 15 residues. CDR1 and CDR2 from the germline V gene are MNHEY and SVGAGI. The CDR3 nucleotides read TGTGCCAGCAATCAGCACAGCTCCGATAATTCACCCCTCCACTTT. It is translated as CASNQHSSDNSPLHF.

CDR3 sequence reads: CAIRESRDRGWTEAFF. DNA for the CDR3: TGTGCCATCCGCGAATCAAGGGACAGGGGCTGGACTGAAGCTTTCTTT. This chain uses TRBV10-3 with TRBJ1-1, with 10 bases that match TRBD1. The trim removed 8 bases at V and 5 bases at J, leaving 14 bases unmatched. There are 16 residues in the CDR3. Germline CDR1 ENHRY, CDR2 SYGVKD.

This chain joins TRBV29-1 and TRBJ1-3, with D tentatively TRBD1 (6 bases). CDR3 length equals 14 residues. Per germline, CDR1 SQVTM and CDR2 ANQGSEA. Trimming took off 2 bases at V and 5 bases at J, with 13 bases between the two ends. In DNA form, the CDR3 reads TGCAGCGTTGAAATTAGGGGGAATCGAAACACCATATATTTT. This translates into CSVEIRGNRNTIYF.

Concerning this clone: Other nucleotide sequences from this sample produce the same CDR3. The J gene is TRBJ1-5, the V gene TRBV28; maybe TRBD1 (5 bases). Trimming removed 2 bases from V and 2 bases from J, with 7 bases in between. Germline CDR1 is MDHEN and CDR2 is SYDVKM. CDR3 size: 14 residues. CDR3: CASSLVRGNQPQHF. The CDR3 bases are TGTGCCAGCAGTTTAGTCAGGGGCAATCAGCCCCAGCATTTT.

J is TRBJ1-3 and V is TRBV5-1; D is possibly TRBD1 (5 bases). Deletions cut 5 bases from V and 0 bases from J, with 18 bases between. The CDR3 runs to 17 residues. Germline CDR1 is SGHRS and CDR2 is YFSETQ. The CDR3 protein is CASSRSGMGDSGNTIYF. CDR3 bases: TGCGCCAGCAGTAGGTCAGGGATGGGTGACTCTGGAAACACCATATATTTT.

The CDR3 DNA sequence: TGTGCCACTCCTCCGTTTTGGAGCTATGGCTACACCTTC. It translates to CATPPFWSYGYTF. This chain connects TRBV6-5 to TRBJ1-2, with D unclear. Germline V gene data show CDR1 as MNHEY and CDR2 as SVGAGI. V lost 10 bases to trimming and J lost 4 bases, with 16 bases between them. CDR3 length: 13 residues.

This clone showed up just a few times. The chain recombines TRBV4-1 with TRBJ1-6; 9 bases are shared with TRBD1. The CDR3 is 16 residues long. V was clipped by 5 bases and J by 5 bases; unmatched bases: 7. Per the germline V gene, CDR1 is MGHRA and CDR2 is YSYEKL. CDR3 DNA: TGCGCCAGCAGCACGCTGGGACAGGGTGATAATTCACCCCTCCACTTT. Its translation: CASSTLGQGDNSPLHF.

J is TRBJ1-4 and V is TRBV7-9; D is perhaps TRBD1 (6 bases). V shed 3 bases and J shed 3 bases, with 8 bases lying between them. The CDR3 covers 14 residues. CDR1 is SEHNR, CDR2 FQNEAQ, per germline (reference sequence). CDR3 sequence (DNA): TGTGCCAGCAGCTTGAAGGGGGCTAATGAAAAACTGTTTTTT. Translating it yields CASSLKGANEKLFF.

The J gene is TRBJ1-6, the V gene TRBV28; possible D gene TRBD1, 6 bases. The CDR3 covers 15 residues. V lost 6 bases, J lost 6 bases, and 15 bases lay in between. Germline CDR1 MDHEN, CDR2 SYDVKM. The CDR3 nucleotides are TGTGCCAGCAGCCCGACGACAGGTCGTAATTCACCCCTCCACTTT. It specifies CASSPTTGRNSPLHF.

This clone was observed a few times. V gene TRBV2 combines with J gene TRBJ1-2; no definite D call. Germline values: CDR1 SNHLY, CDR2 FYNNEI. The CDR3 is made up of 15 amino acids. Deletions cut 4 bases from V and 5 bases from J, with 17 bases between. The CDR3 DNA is TGTGCCAGCAGTGTCGATGCGGGAATTAGGTATGGCTACACCTTC. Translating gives CASSVDAGIRYGYTF.

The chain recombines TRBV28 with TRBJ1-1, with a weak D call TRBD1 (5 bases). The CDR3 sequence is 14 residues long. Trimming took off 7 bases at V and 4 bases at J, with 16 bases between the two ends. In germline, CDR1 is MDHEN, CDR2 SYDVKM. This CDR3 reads CASTSGGVSTEAFF. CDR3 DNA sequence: TGTGCCAGCACCTCGGGGGGGGTGAGCACTGAAGCTTTCTTT.

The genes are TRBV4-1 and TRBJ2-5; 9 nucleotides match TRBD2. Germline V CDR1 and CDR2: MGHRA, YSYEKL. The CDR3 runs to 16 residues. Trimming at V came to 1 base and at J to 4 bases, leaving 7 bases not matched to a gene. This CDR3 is CASSQVGAGGRETQYF. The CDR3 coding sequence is TGCGCCAGCAGCCAAGTGGGCGCGGGGGGGCGAGAGACCCAGTACTTC.

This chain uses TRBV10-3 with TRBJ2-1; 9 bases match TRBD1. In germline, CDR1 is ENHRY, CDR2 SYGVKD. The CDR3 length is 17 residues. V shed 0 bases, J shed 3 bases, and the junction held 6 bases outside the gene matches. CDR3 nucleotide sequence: TGTGCCATCAGTGAGTCAACTGTGACAGGGGGCTACAATGAGCAGTTCTTC. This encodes CAISESTVTGGYNEQFF.

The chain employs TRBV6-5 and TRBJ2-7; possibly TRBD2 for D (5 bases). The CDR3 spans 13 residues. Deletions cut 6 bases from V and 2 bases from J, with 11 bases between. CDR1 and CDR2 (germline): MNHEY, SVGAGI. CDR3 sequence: CASRADGTYEQYV. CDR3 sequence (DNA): TGTGCCAGCAGAGCGGACGGCACCTACGAGCAGTACGTC.

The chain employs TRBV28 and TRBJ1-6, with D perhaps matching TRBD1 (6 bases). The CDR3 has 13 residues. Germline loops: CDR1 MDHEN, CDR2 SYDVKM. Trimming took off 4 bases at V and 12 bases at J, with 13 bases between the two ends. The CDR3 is CASSSDRMGPLHF. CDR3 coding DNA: TGTGCCAGCAGTTCTGACAGGATGGGACCCCTCCACTTT. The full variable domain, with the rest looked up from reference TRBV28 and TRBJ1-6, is DVKVTQSSRYLVKRTGEKVFLECVQDMDHENMFWYRQDPGLGLRLIYFSYDVKMKEKGDIPEGYSVSREKKERFSLILESASTNQTSMYLCASSSDRMGPLHFGNGTRLTVT.

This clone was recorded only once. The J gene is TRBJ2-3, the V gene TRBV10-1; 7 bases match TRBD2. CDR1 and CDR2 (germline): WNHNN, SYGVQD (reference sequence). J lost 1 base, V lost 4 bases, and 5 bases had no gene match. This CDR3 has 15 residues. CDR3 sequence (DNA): TGCGCCAGCAGTGTCGGGACTACCCGCACAGATACGCAGTATTTT. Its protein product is CASSVGTTRTDTQYF.

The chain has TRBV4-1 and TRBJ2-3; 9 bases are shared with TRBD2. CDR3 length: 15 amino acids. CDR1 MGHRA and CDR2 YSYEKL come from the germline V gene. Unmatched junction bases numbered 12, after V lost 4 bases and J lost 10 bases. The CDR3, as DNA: TGCGCCAGCAGCCTCGGACCTAGCGGGGCGGCGGCGCAGTATTTT. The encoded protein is CASSLGPSGAAAQYF.

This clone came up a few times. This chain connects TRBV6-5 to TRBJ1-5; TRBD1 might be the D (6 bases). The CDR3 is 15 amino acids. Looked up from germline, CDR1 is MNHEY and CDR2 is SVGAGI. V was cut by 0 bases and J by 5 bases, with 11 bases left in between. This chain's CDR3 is CASSYSRTDHQPQHF. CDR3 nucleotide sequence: TGTGCCAGCAGTTACTCACGGACAGACCATCAGCCCCAGCATTTT.

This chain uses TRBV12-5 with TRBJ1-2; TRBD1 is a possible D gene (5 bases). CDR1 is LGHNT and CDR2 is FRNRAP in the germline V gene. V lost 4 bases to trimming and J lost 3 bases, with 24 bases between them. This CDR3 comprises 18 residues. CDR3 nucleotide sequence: TGTGCTAGTGGTTCCCCCTCATTGGGGGGTAGATTAGACTATGGCTACACCTTC. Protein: CASGSPSLGGRLDYGYTF.

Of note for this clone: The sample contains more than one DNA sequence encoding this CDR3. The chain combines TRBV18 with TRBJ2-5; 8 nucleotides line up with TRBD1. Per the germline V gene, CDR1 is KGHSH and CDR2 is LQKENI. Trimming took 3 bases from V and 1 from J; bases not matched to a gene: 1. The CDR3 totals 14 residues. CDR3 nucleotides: TGTGCCAGCTCACCGGACAGGGTCCAAGAGACCCAGTACTTC. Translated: CASSPDRVQETQYF. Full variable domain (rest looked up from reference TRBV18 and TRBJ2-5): NAGVMQNPRHLVRRRGQEARLRCSPMKGHSHVYWYRQLPEEGLKFMVYLQKENIIDESGMPKERFSAEFPKEGPSILRIQQVVRGDSAAYFCASSPDRVQETQYFGPGTRLLVL.

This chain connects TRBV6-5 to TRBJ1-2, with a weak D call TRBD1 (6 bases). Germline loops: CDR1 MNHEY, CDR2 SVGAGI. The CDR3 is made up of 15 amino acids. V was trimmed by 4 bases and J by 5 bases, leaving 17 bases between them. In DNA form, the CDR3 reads TGTGCCAGCAGTTCCAACAGGGCCTCGACATATGGCTACACCTTC. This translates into CASSSNRASTYGYTF.